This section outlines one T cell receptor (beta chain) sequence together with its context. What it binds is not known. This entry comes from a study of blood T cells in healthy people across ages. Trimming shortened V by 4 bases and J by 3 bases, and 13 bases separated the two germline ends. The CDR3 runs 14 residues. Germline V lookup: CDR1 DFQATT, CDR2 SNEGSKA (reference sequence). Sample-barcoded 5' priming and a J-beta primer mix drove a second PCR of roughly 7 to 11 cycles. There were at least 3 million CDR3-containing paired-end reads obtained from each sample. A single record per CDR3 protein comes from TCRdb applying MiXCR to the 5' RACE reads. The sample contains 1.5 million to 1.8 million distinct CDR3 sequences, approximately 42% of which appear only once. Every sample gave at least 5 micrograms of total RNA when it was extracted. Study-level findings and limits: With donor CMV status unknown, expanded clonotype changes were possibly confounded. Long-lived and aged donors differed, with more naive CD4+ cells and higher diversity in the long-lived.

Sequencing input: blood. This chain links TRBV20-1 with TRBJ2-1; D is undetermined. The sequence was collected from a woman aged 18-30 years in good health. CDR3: CSAIYPGLYNEQFF. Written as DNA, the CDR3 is TGCAGTGCTATCTACCCCGGGCTCTACAATGAGCAGTTCTTC.